These 32 T cell receptor beta chains were sequenced from one sample in a study of shared clonotypes between healthy human individuals. CD45RO-negative CD8 cells positively selected for CCR7 made up the naive population, which excluded terminally differentiated effector memory CD45RA+ cells. Produced via immunoSEQ multiplex PCR; TCRdb's table is partial and in-frame only. The table shows more than 550,000 clones, with 92% occurring only once. The specimen was naive CD8+ T cells sorted from blood. The receptors originated from a man between 25 and 39 years old in good health.

The chain links TRBV25-1 to TRBJ1-2, with 7 bases that match TRBD1. Looked up from germline, CDR1 is MGHDK and CDR2 is SYGVNS. The CDR3 loop spans 15 amino acids. Unmatched junction bases numbered 5, after V lost 4 bases and J lost 0 bases. The CDR3 DNA reads as TGTGCCAGCAGTGGTGACAGGGAGCCTAACTATGGCTACACCTTC. This codes for CASSGDREPNYGYTF.

The chain links TRBV14 to TRBJ1-1; D unresolved. The germline V gene encodes CDR1 SGHDN and CDR2 FVKESK. The V and J ends lost 3 bases and 3 bases respectively, with 8 bases between them. The CDR3 is 13 residues long. The CDR3 sequence: CASSHGYYTEAFF. The CDR3 DNA sequence: TGTGCCAGCAGCCATGGATATTACACTGAAGCTTTCTTT.

The chain has TRBV7-2 and TRBJ2-3, with D perhaps matching TRBD1 or TRBD2 (5 bases each). Germline V gene sequence: CDR1 SGHTA, CDR2 FQGNSA. V gave up 4 bases and J gave up 1 base, with 12 bases separating them. CDR3 size: 15 residues. The CDR3 protein is CASSSSRGGTDTQYF. In DNA form, the CDR3 reads TGTGCCAGCAGCTCCTCAAGAGGGGGCACAGATACGCAGTATTTT.

This clone showed up just once. The V and J genes are TRBV27 and TRBJ2-5; TRBD2 might be the D (5 bases). Trimming shortened V by 4 bases and J by 2 bases, and 23 bases separated the two germline ends. CDR1 and CDR2 (germline): MNHEY, SMNVEV (reference sequence). The length of the CDR3 is 18 residues. DNA for the CDR3: TGTGCCAGCAGTTCCACGGTCGAGCGAGGGAGTGGGCAAGAGACCCAGTACTTC. Amino acids: CASSSTVERGSGQETQYF.

The V and J genes are TRBV4-1 and TRBJ2-2; D is undetermined. V was pared by 6 bases and J by 5 bases, with 13 bases between. CDR1 is MGHRA and CDR2 is YSYEKL in the germline V gene. The length of the CDR3 is 14 residues. CDR3 nucleotide sequence: TGCGCCAGCAGTCCTTCAAAGGGAACCGGGGAGCTGTTTTTT. Encoded protein: CASSPSKGTGELFF.

The chain uses TRBV12-5 and TRBJ1-2, with unresolved D. V lost 3 bases and J 0 bases, leaving 5 bases between the germline ends. The CDR3 sequence is 13 residues long. Germline assignment: CDR1 LGHNT and CDR2 FRNRAP. The CDR3 spells CASGFGANYGYTF. The CDR3, as DNA: TGTGCTAGTGGTTTCGGAGCTAACTATGGCTACACCTTC.

This chain joins TRBV9 and TRBJ2-1; 9 bases match TRBD2. The germline V gene encodes CDR1 SGDLS and CDR2 YYNGEE. The CDR3 runs to 16 residues. V was pared by 3 bases and J by 3 bases, with 7 bases of the junction left unmatched. The CDR3 here is CASSAPSGKFYNEQFF. CDR3 DNA: TGTGCCAGCAGCGCGCCTAGCGGGAAGTTCTACAATGAGCAGTTCTTC.

This clone occurred once. V is TRBV5-1 and J is TRBJ2-7; TRBD1 aligns across 8 bases. V lost 0 bases to trimming and J lost 3 bases; unmatched junction nucleotides: 8. Germline-derived CDR1 and CDR2 are SGHRS and YFSETQ. CDR3 length: 16 amino acids. The CDR3 loop reads CASSLAFGTGLYEQYF. DNA for the CDR3: TGCGCCAGCAGCTTGGCGTTTGGGACAGGTCTCTACGAGCAGTACTTC.

This clone was recorded a few times. This chain uses TRBV6-1 with TRBJ1-1; D gene uncertain. V shed 3 bases and J shed 3 bases, with 11 bases lying between them. CDR1 and CDR2 (germline): MNHNS, SASEGT. The CDR3 is 14 amino acids. Here the CDR3 reads CASSDYLRDTEAFF. The CDR3 nucleotides read TGTGCCAGCAGTGACTACTTGAGGGACACTGAAGCTTTCTTT.

Regarding this clone: This specimen includes other DNA sequences encoding the same CDR3. This chain connects TRBV28 to TRBJ2-7; 7 bases are shared with TRBD1. There are 13 residues in the CDR3. Unmatched junction bases numbered 4, after V lost 5 bases and J lost 3 bases. Germline V lookup: CDR1 MDHEN, CDR2 SYDVKM. The CDR3, as DNA: TGTGCCAGCAGTCTGGGGGACAGCTACGAGCAGTACTTC. Translating it yields CASSLGDSYEQYF.

CDR3 sequence: CAIGNTGTGREQFF. The CDR3 bases are TGTGCCATCGGGAACACCGGGACAGGTCGCGAGCAGTTCTTC. The rearrangement links TRBV10-3 to TRBJ2-1; 8 positions agree with TRBD1. CDR3 length: 14 amino acids. Germline V CDR1 and CDR2: ENHRY, SYGVKD. Losses at the gene ends were 8 bases for V and 10 bases for J; bases not matched to a gene: 13.

This chain joins TRBV19 and TRBJ2-7, with a possible D match to TRBD1 (5 bases). Germline CDR1 LNHDA, CDR2 SQIVND (reference sequence). Trimming cost V 6 bases and J 0 bases, with 15 bases left between them. The CDR3 contains 15 residues. CDR3: CASSPLAGSSYEQYF. Here the CDR3 DNA reads TGTGCCAGTAGCCCTTTGGCAGGGTCCTCCTACGAGCAGTACTTC.

In this sample, this clone turned up a few times. The V gene is TRBV10-1, the J gene TRBJ1-1; maybe TRBD1 (6 bases). This CDR3 is built from 14 residues. Germline V gene lookup returns CDR1 WNHNN and CDR2 SYGVQD (reference sequence). Trimming removed 5 bases at V and 1 base at J, with 11 bases between. As DNA, the CDR3 is TGCGCCAGCAGTTTGGGGGCAGGGAACACTGAAGCTTTCTTT. This sequence encodes CASSLGAGNTEAFF.

The chain recombines TRBV19 with TRBJ2-2; D not certain. V was shortened by 5 bases and J by 1 base, with 8 bases between the two germline ends. The CDR3 covers 14 residues. Germline-derived CDR1 and CDR2 are LNHDA and SQIVND (reference sequence). The CDR3 sequence is CASSFTRNTGELFF. The CDR3 DNA follows: TGTGCCAGTAGTTTTACACGGAACACCGGGGAGCTGTTTTTT.

The chain uses TRBV11-2 and TRBJ2-1, with D tentatively TRBD1 (5 bases). This CDR3 region has 18 residues. V lost 4 bases and J 4 bases, leaving 23 bases between the germline ends. Germline CDR1 reads SGHAT; CDR2 reads FQNNGV. The DNA for the CDR3 is TGTGCCAGCAGCTCCCTAGGGGCGAAGGGGTCTCGGTACAATGAGCAGTTCTTC. Translated: CASSSLGAKGSRYNEQFF.

The chain employs TRBV5-6 and TRBJ2-7; weak D call: TRBD2 (7 bases). CDR1 is SGHDT and CDR2 is YYEEEE in the germline V gene. The V gene lost 1 base and the J gene lost 0 bases, with 14 bases spanning the gap. This CDR3 has 16 residues. The CDR3 protein is CASSLRGARSSYEQYF. The CDR3 DNA follows: TGTGCCAGCAGCTTGCGGGGGGCAAGGAGCTCCTACGAGCAGTACTTC.

The V call is TRBV7-9, the J call TRBJ2-1; 9 bases map to TRBD2. From germline, CDR1 is SEHNR and CDR2 FQNEAQ (reference sequence). V lost 4 bases, J lost 5 bases, and 3 bases stayed unmatched. The CDR3 consists of 14 residues. CDR3 region: CASSWVAGDNEQFF. In DNA form, the CDR3 reads TGTGCCAGCAGCTGGGTAGCGGGAGACAATGAGCAGTTCTTC. Filled out from reference TRBV7-9 and TRBJ2-1, the complete variable domain reads DTGVSQNPRHKITKRGQNVTFRCDPISEHNRLYWYRQTLGQGPEFLTYFQNEAQLEKSRLLSDRFSAERPKGSFSTLEIQRTEQGDSAMYLCASSWVAGDNEQFFGPGTRLTVL.

The J gene is TRBJ1-5, the V gene TRBV19; 9 bases line up with TRBD1. The CDR3 is 16 amino acids. CDR1 LNHDA and CDR2 SQIVND come from the germline V gene (reference sequence). Unmatched junction bases numbered 12, after V lost 10 bases and J lost 2 bases. The CDR3 sequence: CATKALRTGGNQPQHF. The CDR3 bases are TGTGCCACCAAGGCCCTCCGGACAGGGGGCAATCAGCCCCAGCATTTT.

The chain uses TRBV11-2 and TRBJ2-7, with D possibly matching TRBD2 (5 bases). Trimming took off 5 bases at V and 4 bases at J, with 9 bases between the two ends. Looked up from germline, CDR1 is SGHAT and CDR2 is FQNNGV. This CDR3 is built from 12 residues. The CDR3 DNA sequence: TGTGCCAGCAGCCAGAGGGTTTACGAGCAGTACTTC. Its translation: CASSQRVYEQYF.

This clone was picked up one time. This chain links TRBV28 with TRBJ2-5, with 12 bases lining up with TRBD1. Germline values: CDR1 MDHEN, CDR2 SYDVKM. V lost 6 bases and J lost 5; bases outside the gene matches: 16. The CDR3 has 18 residues. CDR3: CASRQTPGQGAPFETQYF. As DNA, the CDR3 is TGTGCCAGCAGGCAGACCCCGGGACAGGGGGCACCCTTCGAGACCCAGTACTTC.

In this sample, this clone turned up once. The identical CDR3 is also encoded by other nucleotide sequences in the sample. The chain joins TRBV27 to TRBJ1-1, with a possible D match to TRBD1 (5 bases). Germline V gene lookup returns CDR1 MNHEY and CDR2 SMNVEV (reference sequence). Trimming cost V 3 bases and J 4 bases, with 9 bases left between them. This CDR3 region has 13 residues. This CDR3 reads CASSFRGGTEAFF. CDR3 DNA: TGTGCCAGCAGTTTCCGCGGGGGCACTGAAGCTTTCTTT.

The chain uses TRBV21-1 and TRBJ1-1. TRBV21-1 is recorded as a pseudogene. The CDR3 runs to 17 residues. As DNA, the CDR3 is TGTGCCAGCAGCAACGACATGGAGGGGTTTGGGAACACTGAAGCTTTCTTT. Amino acids: CASSNDMEGFGNTEAFF.

The chain recombines TRBV11-2 with TRBJ1-4, with D possibly being TRBD1 (5 bases). V lost 6 bases and J 0 bases, leaving 11 bases between the germline ends. The V gene's germline CDR1 is SGHAT and CDR2 FQNNGV. CDR3 length: 15 amino acids. CDR3 DNA: TGTGCCAGCAGACGAAAGACAGCAACTAATGAAAAACTGTTTTTT. It encodes CASRRKTATNEKLFF.

The J gene is TRBJ2-2, the V gene TRBV7-2; D is perhaps TRBD2 (6 bases). CDR1 is SGHTA, CDR2 FQGNSA, per germline. V shed 6 bases and J shed 2 bases, with 13 bases lying between them. This CDR3 comprises 15 residues. CDR3 region: CASSYGTLNTGELFF. The CDR3 bases are TGTGCCAGCAGTTACGGGACTCTCAACACCGGGGAGCTGTTTTTT.

The chain is built from TRBV4-1 and TRBJ2-2; possible D gene TRBD1, 5 bases. V shed 7 bases and J shed 2 bases, with 11 bases lying between them. The CDR3 consists of 14 residues. Looked up from germline, CDR1 is MGHRA and CDR2 is YSYEKL. The CDR3 DNA is TGCGCCAGCACCCCGACAGAAAACACCGGGGAGCTGTTTTTT. Translated, it gives CASTPTENTGELFF.

The V gene is TRBV7-9, the J gene TRBJ2-1; 7 bases line up with TRBD1. The CDR3 extends over 14 amino acids. CDR1 and CDR2 from the germline V gene are SEHNR and FQNEAQ (reference sequence). Here the CDR3 reads CAEPVEGARNEQFF. The CDR3 DNA follows: TGTGCAGAGCCCGTCGAGGGGGCGCGGAATGAGCAGTTCTTC.

As DNA, the CDR3 is TGCAGCGATCTCCAGGGGGCCCCGGGTGGCTACACCTTC. It codes for CSDLQGAPGGYTF. The chain couples TRBV29-1 to TRBJ1-2; 8 nucleotides line up with TRBD1. The CDR3 extends over 13 amino acids. J gave up 7 bases and V 7 bases, and 11 bases lay outside the gene matches. Germline V CDR1 and CDR2: SQVTM, ANQGSEA.

The chain joins TRBV9 to TRBJ2-5; 8 nucleotides match TRBD2. Germline loops: CDR1 SGDLS, CDR2 YYNGEE. The CDR3 spans 17 residues. V gave up 1 base and J gave up 5 bases; unmatched junction bases: 13. The CDR3 is CASSVLDAAGGTETQYF. Here the CDR3 DNA reads TGTGCCAGCAGCGTATTAGACGCGGCGGGAGGTACGGAGACCCAGTACTTC.

The V gene is TRBV7-8, the J gene TRBJ2-5; no clear D gene. The CDR3 totals 16 residues. V lost 2 bases, J lost 2 bases, and 15 bases lay in between. Germline CDR1 SGHVS, CDR2 FQNEAQ. The CDR3 coding sequence is TGTGCCAGCAGCTTATTGGCATTCGTGATACAAGAGACCCAGTACTTC. Residues: CASSLLAFVIQETQYF.

V and J are TRBV9 and TRBJ2-3; D is ambiguous. The CDR3 has 15 residues. Between the trimmed V and J ends, which lost 0 bases and 4 bases, there was a span of 12 bases. CDR1 and CDR2 from the germline V gene are SGDLS and YYNGEE. The CDR3 DNA reads TGTGCCAGCAGCGTAGATCAGTTTAGCTCAGATACGCAGTATTTT. Encoded protein: CASSVDQFSSDTQYF.

J is TRBJ2-3 and V is TRBV2; tentatively, D is TRBD1 or TRBD2 (5 bases each). The CDR3 covers 18 residues. CDR1 and CDR2 from the germline V gene are SNHLY and FYNNEI. Trimming cost V 10 bases and J 1 base, with 27 bases left between them. In DNA form, the CDR3 reads TGTGCCACCCGGAGCGGCGGCGGTAGGGGCCGAGGCACAGATACGCAGTATTTT. Its protein is CATRSGGGRGRGTDTQYF. The whole variable domain, filled in from reference TRBV2 and TRBJ2-3, reads EPEVTQTPSHQVTQMGQEVILRCVPISNHLYFYWYRQILGQKVEFLVSFYNNEISEKSEIFDDQFSVERPDGSNFTLKIRSTKLEDSAMYFCATRSGGGRGRGTDTQYFGPGTRLTVL.

This chain uses TRBV7-9 with TRBJ2-2; D might be TRBD2 (5 bases). V lost 5 bases to trimming and J lost 1 base, with 11 bases between them. There are 15 residues in the CDR3. The germline V gene has CDR1 SEHNR and CDR2 FQNEAQ (reference sequence). This chain's CDR3 is CASSPMAGNTGELFF. In DNA, the CDR3 is TGTGCCAGCAGCCCGATGGCGGGGAACACCGGGGAGCTGTTTTTT.